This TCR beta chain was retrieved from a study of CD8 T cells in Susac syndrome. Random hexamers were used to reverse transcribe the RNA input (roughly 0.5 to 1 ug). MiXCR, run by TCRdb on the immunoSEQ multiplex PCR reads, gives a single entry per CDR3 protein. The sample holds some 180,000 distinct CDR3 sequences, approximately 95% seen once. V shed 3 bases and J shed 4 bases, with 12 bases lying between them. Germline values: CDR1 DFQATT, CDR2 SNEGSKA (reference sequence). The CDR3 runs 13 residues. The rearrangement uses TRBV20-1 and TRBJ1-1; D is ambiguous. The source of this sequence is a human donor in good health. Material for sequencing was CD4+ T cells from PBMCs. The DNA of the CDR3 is TGCAGTGCTAGGCCGGGCCGGGCCACTGAAGCTTTCTTT. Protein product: CSARPGRATEAFF.